This T cell receptor beta chain was recovered during a study of T cells in Graves' hyperthyroidism and ophthalmopathy. Findings and caveats of the study: Expanded thyroid clonotypes (above 0.001) were mostly also found in blood. The model made its ophthalmopathy prediction, and onset followed a median roughly six months later.

As regards this clonotype: Its antigen is as yet unknown.

The CDR3 is 13 amino acids. The junction had 7 bases not matched to a gene; V was cut back by 2 bases and J by 12 bases. Amplified regions were TCR beta CDR3 sequences from RNA transcripts. First-round RT-PCR with HTBI primers amplified the TCR CDR3 region. From the multiplex PCR reads, TCRdb called clonotypes with MiXCR, one entry per CDR3 protein. Among hundreds of thousands of distinct CDR3 sequences listed, around 20% were seen once. The sample comprised blood. The rearrangement links TRBV12-3 or TRBV12-4 to TRBJ1-1; TRBD1 aligns across 9 bases. This clonotype originated in a woman in her 50s with Graves' hyperthyroidism that later progressed to Graves' ophthalmopathy. As DNA, the CDR3 is TGTGCCAGCAGTTTAATGTCTGGACAGGGGCCTTTCTTT. Translation gives CASSLMSGQGPFF.